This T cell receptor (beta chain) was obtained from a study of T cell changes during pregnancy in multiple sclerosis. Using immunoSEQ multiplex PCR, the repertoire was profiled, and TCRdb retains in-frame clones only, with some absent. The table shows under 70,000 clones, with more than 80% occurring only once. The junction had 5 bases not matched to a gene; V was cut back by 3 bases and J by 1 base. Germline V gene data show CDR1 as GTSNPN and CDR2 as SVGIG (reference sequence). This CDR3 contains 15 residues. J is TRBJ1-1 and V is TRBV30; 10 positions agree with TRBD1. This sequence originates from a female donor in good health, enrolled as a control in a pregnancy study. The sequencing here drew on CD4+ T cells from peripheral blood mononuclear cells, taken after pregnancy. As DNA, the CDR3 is TGTGCCTGGAGCGATAGGGACAGGGGGAACACTGAAGCTTTCTTT. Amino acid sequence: CAWSDRDRGNTEAFF.